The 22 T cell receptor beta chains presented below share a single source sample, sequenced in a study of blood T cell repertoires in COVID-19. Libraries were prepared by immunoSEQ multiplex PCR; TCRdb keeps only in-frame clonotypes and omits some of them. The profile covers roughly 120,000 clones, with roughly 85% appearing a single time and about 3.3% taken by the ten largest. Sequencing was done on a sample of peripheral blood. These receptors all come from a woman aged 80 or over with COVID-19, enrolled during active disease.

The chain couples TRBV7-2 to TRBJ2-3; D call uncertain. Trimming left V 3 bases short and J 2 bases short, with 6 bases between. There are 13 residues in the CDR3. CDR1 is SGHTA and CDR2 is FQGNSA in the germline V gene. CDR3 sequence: CASSLGYTDTQYF. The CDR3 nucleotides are TGTGCCAGCAGCTTGGGCTACACAGATACGCAGTATTTT.

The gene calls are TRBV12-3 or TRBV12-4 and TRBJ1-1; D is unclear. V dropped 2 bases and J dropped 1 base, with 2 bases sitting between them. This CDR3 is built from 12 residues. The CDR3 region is CASSLRNTEAFF. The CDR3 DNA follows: TGTGCCAGCAGTTTACGGAACACTGAAGCTTTCTTT.

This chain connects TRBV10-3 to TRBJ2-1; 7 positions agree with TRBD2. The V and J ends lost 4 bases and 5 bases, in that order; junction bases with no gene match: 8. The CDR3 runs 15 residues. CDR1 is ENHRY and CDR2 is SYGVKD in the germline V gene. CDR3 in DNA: TGTGCCATCAGTGGAGGCGGGAGTCTCGACAATGAGCAGTTCTTC. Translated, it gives CAISGGGSLDNEQFF.

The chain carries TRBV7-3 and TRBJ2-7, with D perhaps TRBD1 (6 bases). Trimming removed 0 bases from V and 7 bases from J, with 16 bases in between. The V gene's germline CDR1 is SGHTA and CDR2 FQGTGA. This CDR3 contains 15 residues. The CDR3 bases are TGTGCCAGCAGCTTAACACATGGACAGCTGCAAGAGCAGTACTTC. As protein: CASSLTHGQLQEQYF.

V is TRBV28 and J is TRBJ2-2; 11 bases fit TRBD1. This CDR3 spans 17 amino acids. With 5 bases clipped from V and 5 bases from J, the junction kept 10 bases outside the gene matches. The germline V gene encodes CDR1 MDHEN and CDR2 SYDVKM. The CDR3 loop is CASSRGQGAQATGELFF. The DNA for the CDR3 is TGTGCCAGCAGTCGTGGACAGGGGGCGCAAGCGACCGGGGAGCTGTTTTTT.

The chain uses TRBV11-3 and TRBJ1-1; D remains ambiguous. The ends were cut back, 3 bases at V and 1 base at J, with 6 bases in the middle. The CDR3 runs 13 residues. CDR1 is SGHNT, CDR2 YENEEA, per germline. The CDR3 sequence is CASSFGGNTEAFF. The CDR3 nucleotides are TGTGCCAGCAGCTTTGGCGGGAACACTGAAGCTTTCTTT.

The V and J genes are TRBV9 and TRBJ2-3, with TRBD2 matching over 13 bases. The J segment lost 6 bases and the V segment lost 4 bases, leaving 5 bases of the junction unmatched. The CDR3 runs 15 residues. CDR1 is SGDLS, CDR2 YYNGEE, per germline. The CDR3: CASSQTSGRSDTQYF. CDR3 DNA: TGTGCCAGCAGCCAGACTAGCGGGAGGTCGGATACGCAGTATTTT. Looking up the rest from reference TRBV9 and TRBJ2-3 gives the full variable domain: DSGVTQTPKHLITATGQRVTLRCSPRSGDLSVYWYQQSLDQGLQFLIQYYNGEERAKGNILERFSAQQFPDLHSELNLSSLELGDSALYFCASSQTSGRSDTQYFGPGTRLTVL.

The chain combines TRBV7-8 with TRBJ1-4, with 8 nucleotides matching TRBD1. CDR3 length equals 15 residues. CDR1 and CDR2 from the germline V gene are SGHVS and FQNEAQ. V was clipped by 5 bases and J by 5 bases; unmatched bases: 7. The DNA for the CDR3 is TGTGCCAGCAGCAGATCAGGGGGCGAAAATGAAAAACTGTTTTTT. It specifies CASSRSGGENEKLFF.

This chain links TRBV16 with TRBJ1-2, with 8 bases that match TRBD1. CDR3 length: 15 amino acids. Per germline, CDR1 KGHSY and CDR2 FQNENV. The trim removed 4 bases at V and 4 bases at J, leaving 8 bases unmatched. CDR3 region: CASSPRTGRSYGYTF. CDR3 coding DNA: TGTGCCAGCAGCCCGCGGACAGGGAGGTCCTATGGCTACACCTTC.

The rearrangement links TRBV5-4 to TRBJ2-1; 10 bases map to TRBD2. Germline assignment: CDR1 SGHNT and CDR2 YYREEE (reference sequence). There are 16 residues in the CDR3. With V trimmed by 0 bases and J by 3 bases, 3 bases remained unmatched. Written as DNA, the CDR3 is TGTGCCAGCAGCTTGGTAGCGGGAGGAAACTACAATGAGCAGTTCTTC. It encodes CASSLVAGGNYNEQFF. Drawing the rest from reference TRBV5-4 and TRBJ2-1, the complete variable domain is ETGVTQSPTHLIKTRGQQVTLRCSSQSGHNTVSWYQQALGQGPQFIFQYYREEENGRGNFPPRFSGLQFPNYSSELNVNALELDDSALYLCASSLVAGGNYNEQFFGPGTRLTVL.

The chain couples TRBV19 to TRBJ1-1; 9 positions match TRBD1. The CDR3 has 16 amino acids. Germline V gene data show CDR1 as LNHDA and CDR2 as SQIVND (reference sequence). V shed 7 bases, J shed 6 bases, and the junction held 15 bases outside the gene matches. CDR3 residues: CASKAGTGRAVAEAFF. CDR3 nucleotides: TGTGCCAGTAAAGCCGGGACAGGGAGGGCGGTGGCTGAAGCTTTCTTT.

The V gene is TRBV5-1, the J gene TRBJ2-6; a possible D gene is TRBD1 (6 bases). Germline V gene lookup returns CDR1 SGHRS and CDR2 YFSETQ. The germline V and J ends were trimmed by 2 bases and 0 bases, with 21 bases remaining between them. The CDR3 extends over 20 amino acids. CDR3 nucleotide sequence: TGCGCCAGCAGCTTTAGATCAGGGGTTGGGCTTAGCTCTGGGGCCAACGTCCTGACTTTC. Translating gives CASSFRSGVGLSSGANVLTF.

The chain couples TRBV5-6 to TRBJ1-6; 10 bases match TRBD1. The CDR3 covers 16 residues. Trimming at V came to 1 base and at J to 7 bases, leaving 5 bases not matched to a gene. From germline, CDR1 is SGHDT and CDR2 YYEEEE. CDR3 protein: CASSLRAGQGNSPLHF. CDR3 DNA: TGTGCCAGCAGCTTGAGGGCGGGACAGGGGAATTCACCCCTCCACTTT.

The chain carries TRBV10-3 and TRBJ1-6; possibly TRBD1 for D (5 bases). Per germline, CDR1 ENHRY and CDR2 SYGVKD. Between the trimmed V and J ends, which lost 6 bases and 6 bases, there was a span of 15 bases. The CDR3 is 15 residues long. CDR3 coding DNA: TGTGCCATCAGAACCGCAGGGCAGGGTAATTCACCCCTCCACTTT. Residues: CAIRTAGQGNSPLHF.

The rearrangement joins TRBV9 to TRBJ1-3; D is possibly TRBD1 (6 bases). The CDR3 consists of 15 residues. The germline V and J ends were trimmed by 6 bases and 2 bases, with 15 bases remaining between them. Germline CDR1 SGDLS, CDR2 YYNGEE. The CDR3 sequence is CASNYQGSPGNTIYF. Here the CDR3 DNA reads TGTGCCAGCAACTATCAGGGGAGCCCTGGAAACACCATATATTTT.

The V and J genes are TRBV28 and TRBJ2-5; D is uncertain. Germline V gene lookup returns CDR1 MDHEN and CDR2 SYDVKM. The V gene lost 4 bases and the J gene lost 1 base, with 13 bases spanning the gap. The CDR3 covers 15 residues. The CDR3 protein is CASSSLIQPQETQYF. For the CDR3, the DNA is TGTGCCAGCAGTTCCCTCATACAGCCCCAAGAGACCCAGTACTTC.

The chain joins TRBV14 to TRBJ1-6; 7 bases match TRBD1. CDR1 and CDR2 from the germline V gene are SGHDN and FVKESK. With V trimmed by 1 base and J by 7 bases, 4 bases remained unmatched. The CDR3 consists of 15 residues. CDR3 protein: CASSQVSGGNSPLHF. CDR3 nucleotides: TGTGCCAGCAGCCAAGTGTCAGGGGGAAATTCACCCCTCCACTTT. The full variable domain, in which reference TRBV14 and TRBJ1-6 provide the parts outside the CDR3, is EAGVTQFPSHSVIEKGQTVTLRCDPISGHDNLYWYRRVMGKEIKFLLHFVKESKQDESGMPNNRFLAERTGGTYSTLKVQPAELEDSGVYFCASSQVSGGNSPLHFGNGTRLTVT.

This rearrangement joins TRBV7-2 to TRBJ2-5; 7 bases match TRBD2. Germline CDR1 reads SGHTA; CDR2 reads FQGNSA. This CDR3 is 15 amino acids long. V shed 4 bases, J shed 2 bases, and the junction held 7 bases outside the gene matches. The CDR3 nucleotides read TGTGCCAGCAGCTCGATCGGGGGGAAGCAAGAGACCCAGTACTTC. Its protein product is CASSSIGGKQETQYF.

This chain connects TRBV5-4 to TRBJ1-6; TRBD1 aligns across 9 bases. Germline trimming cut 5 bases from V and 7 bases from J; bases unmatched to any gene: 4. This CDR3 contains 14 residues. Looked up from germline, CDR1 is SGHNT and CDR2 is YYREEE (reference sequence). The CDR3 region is CASRPGQGNSPLHF. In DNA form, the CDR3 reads TGTGCCAGCAGACCGGGACAGGGCAATTCACCCCTCCACTTT.

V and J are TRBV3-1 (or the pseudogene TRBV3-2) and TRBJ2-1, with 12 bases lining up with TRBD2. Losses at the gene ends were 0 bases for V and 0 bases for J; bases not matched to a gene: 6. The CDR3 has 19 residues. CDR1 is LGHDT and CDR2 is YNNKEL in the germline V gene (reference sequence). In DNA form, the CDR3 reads TGTGCCAGCAGCCAAGATCCCCGACTAGCGGGAGACTCCTACAATGAGCAGTTCTTC. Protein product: CASSQDPRLAGDSYNEQFF.

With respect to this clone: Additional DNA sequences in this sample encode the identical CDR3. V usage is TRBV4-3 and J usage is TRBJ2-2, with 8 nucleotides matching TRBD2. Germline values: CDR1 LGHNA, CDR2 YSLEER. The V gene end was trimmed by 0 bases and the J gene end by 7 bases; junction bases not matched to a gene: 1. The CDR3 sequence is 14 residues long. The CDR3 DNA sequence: TGCGCCAGCAGCCAAGACCGGGAGGGCGGGGAGCTGTTTTTT. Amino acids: CASSQDREGGELFF.

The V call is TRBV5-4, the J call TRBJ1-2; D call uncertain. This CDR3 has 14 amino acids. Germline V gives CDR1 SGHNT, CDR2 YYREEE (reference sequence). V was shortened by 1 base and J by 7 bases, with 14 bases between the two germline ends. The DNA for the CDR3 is TGTGCCAGCAGCTTGATGATGTCTTCCGGTGGCTACACCTTC. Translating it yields CASSLMMSSGGYTF.